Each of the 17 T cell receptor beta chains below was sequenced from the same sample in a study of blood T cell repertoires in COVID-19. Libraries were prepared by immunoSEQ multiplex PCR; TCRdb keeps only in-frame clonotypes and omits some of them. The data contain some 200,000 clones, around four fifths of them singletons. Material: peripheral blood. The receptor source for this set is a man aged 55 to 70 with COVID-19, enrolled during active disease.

The CDR3 sequence: CAWSVRGQTYYGYTF. Here the CDR3 DNA reads TGTGCCTGGAGTGTACGGGGACAGACTTACTATGGCTACACCTTC. This chain links TRBV30 with TRBJ1-2; 7 positions match TRBD1. CDR3 size: 15 residues. Germline assignment: CDR1 GTSNPN and CDR2 SVGIG (reference sequence). Unmatched junction bases numbered 7, after V lost 0 bases and J lost 3 bases. Full variable domain (missing parts from reference TRBV30 and TRBJ1-2): SQTIHQWPATLVQPVGSPLSLECTVEGTSNPNLYWYRQAAGRGLQLLFYSVGIGQISSEVPQNLSASRPQDRQFILSSKKLLLSDSGFYLCAWSVRGQTYYGYTFGSGTRLTVV.

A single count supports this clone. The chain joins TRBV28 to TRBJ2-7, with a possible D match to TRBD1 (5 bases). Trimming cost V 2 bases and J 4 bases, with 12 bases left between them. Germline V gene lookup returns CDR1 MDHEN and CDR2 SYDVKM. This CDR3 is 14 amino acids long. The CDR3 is CASSLRPRVYEQYF. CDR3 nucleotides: TGTGCCAGCAGTTTACGGCCCAGGGTGTACGAGCAGTACTTC.

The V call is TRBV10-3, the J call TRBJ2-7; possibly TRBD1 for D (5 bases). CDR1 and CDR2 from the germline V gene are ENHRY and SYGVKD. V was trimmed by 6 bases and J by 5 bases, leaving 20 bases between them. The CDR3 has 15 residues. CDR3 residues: CAISLLQDSNHEQYF. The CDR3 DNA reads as TGTGCCATCAGCCTACTACAGGATTCGAACCACGAGCAGTACTTC.

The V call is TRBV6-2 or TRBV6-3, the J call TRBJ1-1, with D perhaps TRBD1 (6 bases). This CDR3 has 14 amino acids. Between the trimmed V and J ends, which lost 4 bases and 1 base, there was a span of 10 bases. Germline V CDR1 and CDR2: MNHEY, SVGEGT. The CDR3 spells CASSSHRANTEAFF. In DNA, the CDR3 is TGTGCCAGCAGTTCCCACAGGGCGAACACTGAAGCTTTCTTT.

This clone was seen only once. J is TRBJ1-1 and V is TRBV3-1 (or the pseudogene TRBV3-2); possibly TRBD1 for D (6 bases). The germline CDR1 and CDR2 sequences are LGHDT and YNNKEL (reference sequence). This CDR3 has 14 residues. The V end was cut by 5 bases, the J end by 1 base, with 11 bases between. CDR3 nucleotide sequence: TGTGCCAGCAGCATCCGGGACAAGAACACTGAAGCTTTCTTT. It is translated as CASSIRDKNTEAFF.

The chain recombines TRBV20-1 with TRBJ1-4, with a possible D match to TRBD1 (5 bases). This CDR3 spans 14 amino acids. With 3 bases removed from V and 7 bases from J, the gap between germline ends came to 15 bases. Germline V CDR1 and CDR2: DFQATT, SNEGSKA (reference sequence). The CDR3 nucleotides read TGCAGTGCTAGTTCAGGGTCCAGGAGTGAAAAACTGTTTTTT. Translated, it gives CSASSGSRSEKLFF.

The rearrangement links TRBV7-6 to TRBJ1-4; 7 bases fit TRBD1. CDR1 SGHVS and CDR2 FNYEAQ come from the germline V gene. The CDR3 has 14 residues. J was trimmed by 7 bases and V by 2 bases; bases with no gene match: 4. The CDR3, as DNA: TGTGCCAGCAGCTTAATAGGGGGCGGTGAAAAACTGTTTTTT. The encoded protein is CASSLIGGGEKLFF.

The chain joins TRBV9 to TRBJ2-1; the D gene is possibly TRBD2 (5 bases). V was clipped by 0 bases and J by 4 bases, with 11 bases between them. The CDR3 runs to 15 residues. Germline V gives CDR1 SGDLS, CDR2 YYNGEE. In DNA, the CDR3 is TGTGCCAGCAGCGTAGGGTTAGCGATATACAATGAGCAGTTCTTC. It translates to CASSVGLAIYNEQFF.

DNA of the CDR3: TGTGCCAGCAGTGAAAGGAGGGCGGAGCAGCCCCAGCATTTT. This codes for CASSERRAEQPQHF. The chain couples TRBV6-1 to TRBJ1-5; no clear D. V was trimmed by 2 bases and J by 7 bases, leaving 12 bases between them. The CDR3 has 14 residues. Germline V gene lookup returns CDR1 MNHNS and CDR2 SASEGT.

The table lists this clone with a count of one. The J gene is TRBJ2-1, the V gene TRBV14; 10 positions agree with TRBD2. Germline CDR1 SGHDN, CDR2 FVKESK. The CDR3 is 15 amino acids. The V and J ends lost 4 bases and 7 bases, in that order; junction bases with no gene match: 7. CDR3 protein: CASSLPGLALNEQFF. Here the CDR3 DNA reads TGTGCCAGCAGCCTTCCGGGACTAGCGCTTAATGAGCAGTTCTTC.

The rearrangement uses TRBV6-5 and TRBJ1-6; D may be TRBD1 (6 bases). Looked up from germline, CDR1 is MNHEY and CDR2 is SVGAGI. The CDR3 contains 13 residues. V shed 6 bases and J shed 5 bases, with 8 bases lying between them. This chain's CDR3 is CASSGQNNSPLHF. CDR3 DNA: TGTGCCAGCAGCGGACAGAATAATTCACCCCTCCACTTT.

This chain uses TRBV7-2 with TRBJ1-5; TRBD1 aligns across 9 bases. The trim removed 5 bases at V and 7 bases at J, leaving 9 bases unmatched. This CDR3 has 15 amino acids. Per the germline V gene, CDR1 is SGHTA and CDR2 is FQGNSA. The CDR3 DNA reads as TGTGCCAGCAGCCCAACCGACAGGGGGGTCCAGCCCCAGCATTTT. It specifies CASSPTDRGVQPQHF.

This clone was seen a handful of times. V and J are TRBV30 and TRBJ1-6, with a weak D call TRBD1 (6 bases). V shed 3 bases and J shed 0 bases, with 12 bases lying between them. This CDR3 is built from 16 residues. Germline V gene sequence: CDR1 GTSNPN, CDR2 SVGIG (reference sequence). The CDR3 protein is CAWSTGPSSYNSPLHF. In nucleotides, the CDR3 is TGTGCCTGGAGCACAGGGCCCAGCTCCTATAATTCACCCCTCCACTTT.

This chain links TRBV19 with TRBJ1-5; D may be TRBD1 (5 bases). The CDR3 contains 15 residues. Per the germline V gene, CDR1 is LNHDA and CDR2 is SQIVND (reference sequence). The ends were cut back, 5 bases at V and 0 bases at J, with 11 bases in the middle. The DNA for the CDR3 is TGTGCCAGTAGTTTCGTGGGGGGTAGCAATCAGCCCCAGCATTTT. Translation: CASSFVGGSNQPQHF.

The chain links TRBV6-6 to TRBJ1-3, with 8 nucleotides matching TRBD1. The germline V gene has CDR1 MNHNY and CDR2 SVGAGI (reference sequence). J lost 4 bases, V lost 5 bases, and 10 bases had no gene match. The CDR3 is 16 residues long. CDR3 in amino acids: CASSQTDRALGNTIYF. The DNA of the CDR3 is TGTGCCAGCAGTCAGACGGACAGGGCGCTCGGAAACACCATATATTTT.

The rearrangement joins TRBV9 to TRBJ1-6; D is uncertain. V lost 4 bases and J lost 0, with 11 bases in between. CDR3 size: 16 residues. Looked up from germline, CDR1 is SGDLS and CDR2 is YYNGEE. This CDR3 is CASSPFLASYNSPLHF. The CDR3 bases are TGTGCCAGCAGCCCTTTCTTGGCCTCCTATAATTCACCCCTCCACTTT.

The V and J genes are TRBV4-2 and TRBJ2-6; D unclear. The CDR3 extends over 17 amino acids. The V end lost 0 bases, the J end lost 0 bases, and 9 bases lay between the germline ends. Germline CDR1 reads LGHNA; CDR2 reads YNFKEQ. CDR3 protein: CASSQEFVGSGANVLTF. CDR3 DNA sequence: TGTGCCAGCAGCCAAGAATTCGTCGGCTCTGGGGCCAACGTCCTGACTTTC.